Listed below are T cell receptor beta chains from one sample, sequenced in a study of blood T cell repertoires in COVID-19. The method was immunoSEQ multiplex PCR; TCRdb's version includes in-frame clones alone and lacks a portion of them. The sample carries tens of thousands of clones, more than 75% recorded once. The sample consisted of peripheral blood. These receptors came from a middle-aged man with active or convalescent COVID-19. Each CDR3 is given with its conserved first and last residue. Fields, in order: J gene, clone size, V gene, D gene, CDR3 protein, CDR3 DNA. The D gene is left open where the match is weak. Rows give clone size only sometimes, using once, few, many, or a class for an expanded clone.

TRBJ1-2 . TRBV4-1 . CASSQAGGGRNYGYTF TGCGCCAGCAGCCAAGCCGGCGGGGGAAGGAACTATGGCTACACCTTC
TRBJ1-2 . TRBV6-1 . CASSEGLGGYGYTF TGTGCCAGCAGTGAAGGGCTGGGGGGCTATGGCTACACCTTC
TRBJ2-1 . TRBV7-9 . CASSLGRDKRSDEQFF TGTGCCAGCAGCTTAGGCCGGGACAAAAGGTCGGATGAGCAGTTCTTC
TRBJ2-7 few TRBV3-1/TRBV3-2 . CASSQQAYEQYF TGTGCCAGCAGCCAACAGGCCTACGAGCAGTACTTC
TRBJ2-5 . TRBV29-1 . CSVEDHRRSLETQYF TGCAGCGTTGAAGATCACAGGAGATCTCTTGAGACCCAGTACTTC
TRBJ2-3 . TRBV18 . CASSPPQGTGTDTQYF TGTGCCAGCTCACCACCGCAGGGGACGGGCACAGATACGCAGTATTTT
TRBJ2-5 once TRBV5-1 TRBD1 CASTTGGGQETQYF TGCGCCAGCACCACAGGGGGCGGCCAAGAGACCCAGTACTTC
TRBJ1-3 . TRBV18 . CASSPDEAGGNTIYF TGTGCCAGCTCACCCGACGAGGCCGGCGGAAACACCATATATTTT
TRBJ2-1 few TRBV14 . CASSGPGRGPYNEQFF TGTGCCAGCAGCGGCCCGGGGCGGGGGCCTTACAATGAGCAGTTCTTC
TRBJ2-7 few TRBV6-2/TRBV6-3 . CASSPHGTGYEQYF TGTGCCAGCAGTCCACACGGCACAGGGTACGAGCAGTACTTC
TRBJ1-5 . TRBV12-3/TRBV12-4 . CASRLDNQPQHF TGTGCCAGCAGACTCGACAATCAGCCCCAGCATTTT
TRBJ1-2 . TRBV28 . CASSSYRAPREGNYGYTF TGTGCCAGCAGCTCTTACCGGGCCCCGAGGGAAGGTAACTATGGCTACACCTTC
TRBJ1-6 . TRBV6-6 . CASSVVGDSPLHF TGTGCCAGCAGTGTAGTCGGGGATTCACCCCTCCACTTT
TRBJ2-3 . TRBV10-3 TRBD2 CATSPSGGSDTQYF TGTGCCACCTCCCCTAGCGGGGGGTCAGATACGCAGTATTTT
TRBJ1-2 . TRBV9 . CASSAGKWVGYTF TGTGCCAGCAGCGCAGGAAAATGGGTTGGCTACACCTTC